A single sample is the source of the 30 T cell receptor beta chains below, sequenced in a study of T cell changes during pregnancy in multiple sclerosis. Assay used: immunoSEQ multiplex PCR; TCRdb lists only in-frame clones, some missing. Of about 70,000 clones listed, approximately 90% were seen once; the top ten hold approximately 2.1%. Sequencing used peripheral blood, obtained in the second trimester of pregnancy. The receptors come from a female donor in good health, enrolled as a control in a pregnancy study.

The chain recombines TRBV7-9 with TRBJ1-5; TRBD1 matches at 11 bases. Germline CDR1 SEHNR, CDR2 FQNEAQ (reference sequence). This CDR3 spans 18 amino acids. Trimming cost V 1 base and J 7 bases; bases outside gene matches: 12. CDR3 amino acids: CASSLGPPGQGVDQPQHF. DNA of the CDR3: TGTGCCAGCAGCTTAGGTCCCCCGGGACAGGGGGTTGACCAGCCCCAGCATTTT.

The CDR3 coding sequence is TGCGCCAGCAGCTTGGAACAGGGGAGGACTGAAGCTTTCTTT. As protein: CASSLEQGRTEAFF. The V call is TRBV5-1, the J call TRBJ1-1; 7 nucleotides align to TRBD1. V lost 0 bases, J lost 5 bases, and 4 bases stayed unmatched. The CDR3 has 14 amino acids. The germline V gene encodes CDR1 SGHRS and CDR2 YFSETQ.

V is TRBV4-3 and J is TRBJ2-3, with a weak D call TRBD2 (5 bases). The CDR3 totals 15 residues. Germline CDR1 and CDR2: LGHNA and YSLEER. Trimming removed 3 bases at V and 3 bases at J, with 13 bases between. The CDR3 spells CASSQARGRTDTQYF. The CDR3, as DNA: TGCGCCAGCAGCCAGGCCCGGGGTAGAACAGATACGCAGTATTTT.

This clone has a single count. V usage is TRBV5-1 and J usage is TRBJ2-7; 8 bases align to TRBD2. With V trimmed by 1 base and J by 0 bases, 12 bases remained unmatched. Germline CDR1 is SGHRS and CDR2 is YFSETQ. The CDR3 spans 18 residues. CDR3 bases: TGCGCCAGCAGCTTGCTAAGCGGGGGTGCTATTTTCTCCTACGAGCAGTACTTC. It encodes CASSLLSGGAIFSYEQYF.

This sequence joins TRBV11-3 and TRBJ1-4; 8 positions match TRBD1. V trimming: 5 bases; J trimming: 8 bases; junction bases outside the gene matches: 4. The CDR3 totals 13 residues. Germline CDR1 is SGHNT and CDR2 is YENEEA. CDR3 in DNA: TGTGCCAGCAGCCCGGACAGGGAGGAAAAACTGTTTTTT. Translated: CASSPDREEKLFF.

This chain links TRBV7-2 with TRBJ2-7; 8 nucleotides line up with TRBD2. Per the germline V gene, CDR1 is SGHTA and CDR2 is FQGNSA. CDR3 size: 13 residues. The V and J ends lost 5 bases and 2 bases, in that order; junction bases with no gene match: 2. The CDR3 DNA sequence: TGTGCCAGCAGCCCGGGGGGGACCTACGAGCAGTACTTC. This sequence encodes CASSPGGTYEQYF.

V and J are TRBV7-2 and TRBJ2-3; D is perhaps TRBD2 (5 bases). Trimming cost V 6 bases and J 6 bases, with 22 bases left between them. CDR1 and CDR2 from the germline V gene are SGHTA and FQGNSA. The CDR3 length is 16 residues. CDR3 amino acids: CASRPMTTLPRDTQYF. DNA for the CDR3: TGTGCCAGCAGACCCATGACTACCCTACCCCGGGATACGCAGTATTTT.

The chain employs TRBV5-5 and TRBJ2-7; 11 bases map to TRBD1. Germline V lookup: CDR1 SGHKS, CDR2 YYEKEE (reference sequence). This CDR3 spans 14 amino acids. V was clipped by 4 bases and J by 5 bases; unmatched bases: 5. In nucleotides, the CDR3 is TGTGCCAGCAGCCAGGACAGGGGGCTCAACGAGCAGTACTTC. This gives the protein CASSQDRGLNEQYF.

In nucleotides, the CDR3 is TGTGCCATCAGGGCAGGGGCCTCCCCGGACCAGCCCCAGCATTTT. The encoded protein is CAIRAGASPDQPQHF. The V gene is TRBV10-3, the J gene TRBJ1-5, with a weak D call TRBD1 (6 bases). V lost 6 bases and J lost 7, with 19 bases in between. The CDR3 length is 15 residues. CDR1 is ENHRY, CDR2 SYGVKD, per germline.

V is TRBV18 and J is TRBJ2-3; 10 nucleotides agree with TRBD2. The CDR3 consists of 17 residues. CDR1 is KGHSH, CDR2 LQKENI, per germline. V lost 6 bases to trimming and J lost 2 bases; unmatched junction nucleotides: 11. This CDR3 is CASSRGSGGISTDTQYF. For the CDR3, the DNA is TGTGCCAGCTCCCGAGGTAGCGGGGGGATTTCCACAGATACGCAGTATTTT. Looking up the rest from reference TRBV18 and TRBJ2-3 gives the full variable domain: NAGVMQNPRHLVRRRGQEARLRCSPMKGHSHVYWYRQLPEEGLKFMVYLQKENIIDESGMPKERFSAEFPKEGPSILRIQQVVRGDSAAYFCASSRGSGGISTDTQYFGPGTRLTVL.

The chain carries TRBV15 and TRBJ2-4; 12 bases align to TRBD2. The CDR3 totals 18 residues. V shed 1 base, J shed 0 bases, and the junction held 4 bases outside the gene matches. CDR1 and CDR2 from the germline V gene are LNHNV and YYDKDF (reference sequence). The CDR3 sequence is CATSRASGGALAKNIQYF. In DNA, the CDR3 is TGTGCCACCAGCAGAGCTAGCGGGGGGGCCTTAGCCAAAAACATTCAGTACTTC.

The chain combines TRBV11-2 with TRBJ2-3, with 8 bases matching TRBD2. CDR1 SGHAT and CDR2 FQNNGV come from the germline V gene. This CDR3 has 15 amino acids. V shed 6 bases and J 3 bases; nucleotides not matched to a gene: 8. Written as DNA, the CDR3 is TGTGCCAGCAGTCCCGGGACTAGTTCTACAGATACGCAGTATTTT. Amino acid sequence: CASSPGTSSTDTQYF.

V usage is TRBV5-4 and J usage is TRBJ2-1; 14 bases match TRBD2. This CDR3 spans 15 amino acids. With V trimmed by 5 bases and J by 7 bases, 5 bases remained unmatched. Germline-derived CDR1 and CDR2 are SGHNT and YYREEE (reference sequence). The CDR3 region is CASSRLAGGTNEQFF. In nucleotides, the CDR3 is TGTGCCAGCAGTAGACTAGCGGGGGGGACGAATGAGCAGTTCTTC.

The chain employs TRBV2 and TRBJ1-1, with D perhaps TRBD1 (6 bases). V was pared by 1 base and J by 1 base, with 16 bases between. From germline, CDR1 is SNHLY and CDR2 FYNNEI. The CDR3 has 17 residues. The CDR3 DNA is TGTGCCAGCAGTGAAGGCGAGGGGTCAGGGGCGAACACTGAAGCTTTCTTT. This translates into CASSEGEGSGANTEAFF.

The chain recombines TRBV5-8 with TRBJ2-7; D is perhaps TRBD1 (6 bases). This CDR3 region has 14 residues. The germline V gene encodes CDR1 SGHTS and CDR2 YDEGEE. V dropped 9 bases and J dropped 0 bases, with 16 bases sitting between them. The CDR3 DNA reads as TGTGCCACCGCGGACAGCCTGAGCTCCTACGAGCAGTACTTC. Its protein product is CATADSLSSYEQYF.

This clone was seen once. This rearrangement joins TRBV9 to TRBJ1-2, with D perhaps TRBD1 (6 bases). With 0 bases removed from V and 5 bases from J, the gap between germline ends came to 14 bases. The CDR3 is made up of 15 amino acids. Germline CDR1 SGDLS, CDR2 YYNGEE. CDR3 sequence: CASSVGNRDKYGYTF. The CDR3 bases are TGTGCCAGCAGCGTAGGGAACAGGGACAAGTATGGCTACACCTTC.

This chain connects TRBV10-2 to TRBJ1-1, with TRBD1 identical over 8 bases. The CDR3 length is 15 residues. The V gene end was trimmed by 6 bases and the J gene end by 4 bases; junction bases not matched to a gene: 10. Germline CDR1 is WSHSY and CDR2 is SAAADI. The DNA for the CDR3 is TGCGCCAGCAGGACAGGGGAGATAAAGAGCACTGAAGCTTTCTTT. The encoded protein is CASRTGEIKSTEAFF.

The chain recombines TRBV14 with TRBJ2-1, with TRBD2 identical over 12 bases. The CDR3 contains 18 residues. Trimming cost V 4 bases and J 0 bases; bases outside gene matches: 7. Germline V gives CDR1 SGHDN, CDR2 FVKESK. CDR3 nucleotides: TGTGCCAGCAGCCGGGAGCTAGCGGGGGGGAGCTCCTACAATGAGCAGTTCTTC. Its translation is CASSRELAGGSSYNEQFF.

The genes are TRBV18 and TRBJ1-6, with 8 nucleotides matching TRBD1. The CDR3 totals 15 residues. Germline lookup yields CDR1 KGHSH and CDR2 LQKENI. Trimming cost V 3 bases and J 7 bases; bases outside gene matches: 5. The CDR3 DNA follows: TGTGCCAGCTCACCTGGGACAGGCCAAAATTCACCCCTCCACTTT. Its protein is CASSPGTGQNSPLHF.

The gene calls are TRBV27 and TRBJ2-7, with D unclear. The V gene's germline CDR1 is MNHEY and CDR2 SMNVEV (reference sequence). V shed 3 bases and J shed 0 bases, with 9 bases lying between them. The CDR3 consists of 14 residues. As DNA, the CDR3 is TGTGCCAGCAGTTTTGGGTCTAGCTCCTACGAGCAGTACTTC. As protein: CASSFGSSSYEQYF.

The genes are TRBV18 and TRBJ2-7; D ambiguous. Trimming pared 4 bases from V and 1 base from J, leaving 8 bases between. CDR1 is KGHSH and CDR2 is LQKENI in the germline V gene. This CDR3 spans 13 amino acids. CDR3 sequence reads: CASSLPQSYEQYF. The DNA for the CDR3 is TGTGCCAGCTCACTACCACAATCCTACGAGCAGTACTTC.

This clone was picked up a small number of times. The chain joins TRBV9 to TRBJ2-2; 7 nucleotides line up with TRBD1. The CDR3 extends over 15 amino acids. V lost 2 bases, J lost 1 base, and 2 bases stayed unmatched. Per the germline V gene, CDR1 is SGDLS and CDR2 is YYNGEE. CDR3 sequence (DNA): TGTGCCAGCAGCGTTGGACAGGAGAACACCGGGGAGCTGTTTTTT. It codes for CASSVGQENTGELFF.

V is TRBV2 and J is TRBJ1-4; D is ambiguous. CDR1 and CDR2 from the germline V gene are SNHLY and FYNNEI. The CDR3 is 13 amino acids. V was shortened by 5 bases and J by 8 bases, with 12 bases between the two germline ends. CDR3 bases: TGTGCCAGCAGTACCGGTCCGGGGGAAAAACTGTTTTTT. Residues: CASSTGPGEKLFF.

This sequence joins TRBV2 and TRBJ1-2, with D possibly matching TRBD1 (5 bases). CDR3 length: 13 amino acids. Trimming removed 10 bases from V and 8 bases from J, with 20 bases in between. Germline loops: CDR1 SNHLY, CDR2 FYNNEI. CDR3: CATSGSQAGGYTF. The CDR3, as DNA: TGTGCCACCTCAGGGTCTCAAGCGGGGGGCTACACCTTC.

This rearrangement joins TRBV6-5 to TRBJ2-7; TRBD1 agrees at 8 bases. V shed 10 bases, J shed 3 bases, and the junction held 5 bases outside the gene matches. The CDR3 is 12 residues long. Germline lookup yields CDR1 MNHEY and CDR2 SVGAGI. CDR3: CATSTGDYEQYF. The DNA of the CDR3 is TGTGCCACCTCGACAGGGGACTACGAGCAGTACTTC.

This chain links TRBV5-7 with TRBJ2-1; perhaps TRBD2 as D (6 bases). TRBV5-7 falls under the ORF class, with uncertain function. This CDR3 region has 13 residues. The CDR3 coding sequence is TGTGCGCGGGATCGAAGCTCCTACAATGAGCAGTTCTTC. Translation gives CARDRSSYNEQFF.

The chain uses TRBV27 and TRBJ1-1; the D is unclear. This CDR3 is built from 12 residues. V was cut by 4 bases and J by 3 bases, with 6 bases left in between. Looked up from germline, CDR1 is MNHEY and CDR2 is SMNVEV (reference sequence). DNA for the CDR3: TGTGCCAGCAGTTCCCCGGACACTGAAGCTTTCTTT. It is translated as CASSSPDTEAFF.

This clone came up once. The V gene is TRBV28, the J gene TRBJ1-2, with 8 bases identical to TRBD1. The CDR3 has 14 residues. The V gene's germline CDR1 is MDHEN and CDR2 SYDVKM. Unmatched junction bases numbered 5, after V lost 4 bases and J lost 4 bases. CDR3 residues: CASSSPRGLYGYTF. The CDR3 nucleotides read TGTGCCAGCAGTTCTCCCAGGGGGCTCTATGGCTACACCTTC.

This chain uses TRBV11-2 with TRBJ2-5; 7 bases align to TRBD2. J was trimmed by 5 bases and V by 4 bases; bases with no gene match: 4. The CDR3 length is 13 residues. CDR1 is SGHAT, CDR2 FQNNGV, per germline. CDR3 loop: CASSSGGWETQYF. In DNA, the CDR3 is TGTGCCAGCAGCTCGGGGGGATGGGAGACCCAGTACTTC.

As to this clone: Its ends do not fully match the called genes, so a read error is possible. This chain connects TRBV27 to TRBJ1-1; 8 bases align to TRBD1. Germline CDR1 MNHEY, CDR2 SMNVEV (reference sequence). The CDR3 contains 15 residues. DNA for the CDR3: TGTGCCAGCAGTACCAGACAGGGGATGAATACTGAAGCTTTCTTT. Protein product: CASSTRQGMNTEAFF.